This TCR beta chain was sequenced for a study of T cell responses to AZD1222 COVID-19 vaccine. V was clipped by 4 bases and J by 4 bases, with 8 bases between them. The CDR3 loop spans 13 amino acids. CDR1 and CDR2 (germline): LGHDT, YNNKEL (reference sequence). Clones were sequenced by immunoSEQ multiplex PCR, and TCRdb holds only the in-frame ones, with some missing. The table has approximately 79,000 clones, about 83% seen once. Sequencing used peripheral blood, obtained 28 days after the second AZD1222 dose. The rearrangement joins TRBV3-1 (or the pseudogene TRBV3-2) to TRBJ1-5, with D unclear. The receptor was derived from an adult who received the AZD1222 COVID-19 vaccine. CDR3 residues: CASSRVRNQPQHF. DNA of the CDR3: TGTGCCAGCAGCCGAGTCAGAAATCAGCCCCAGCATTTT.